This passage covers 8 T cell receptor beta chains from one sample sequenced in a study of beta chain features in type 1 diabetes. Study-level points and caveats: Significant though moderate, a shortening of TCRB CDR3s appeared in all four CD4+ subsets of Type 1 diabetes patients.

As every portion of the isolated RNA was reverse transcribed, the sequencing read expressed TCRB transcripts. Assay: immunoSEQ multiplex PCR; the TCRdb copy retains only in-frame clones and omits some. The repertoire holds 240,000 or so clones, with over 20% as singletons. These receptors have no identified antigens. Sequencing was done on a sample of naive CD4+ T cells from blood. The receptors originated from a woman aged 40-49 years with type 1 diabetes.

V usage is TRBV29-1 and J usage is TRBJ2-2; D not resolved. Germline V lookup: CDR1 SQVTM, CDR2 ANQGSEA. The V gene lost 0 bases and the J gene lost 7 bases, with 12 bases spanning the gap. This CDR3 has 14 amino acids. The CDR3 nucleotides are TGCAGCGTTGAAGAGGGCACCTCTGGCGGGGAGCTGTTTTTT. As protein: CSVEEGTSGGELFF.

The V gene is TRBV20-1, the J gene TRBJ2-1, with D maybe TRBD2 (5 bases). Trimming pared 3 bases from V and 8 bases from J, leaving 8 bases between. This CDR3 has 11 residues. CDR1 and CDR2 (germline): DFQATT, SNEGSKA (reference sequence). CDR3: CSASVGDEQFF. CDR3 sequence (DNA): TGCAGTGCTAGTGTGGGAGATGAGCAGTTCTTC.

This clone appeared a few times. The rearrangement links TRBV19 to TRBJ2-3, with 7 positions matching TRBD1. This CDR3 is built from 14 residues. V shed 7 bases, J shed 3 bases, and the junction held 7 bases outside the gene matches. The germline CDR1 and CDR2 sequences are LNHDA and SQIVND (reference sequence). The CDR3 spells CASTTGDPTDTQYF. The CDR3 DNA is TGTGCCAGTACCACAGGGGATCCAACAGATACGCAGTATTTT.

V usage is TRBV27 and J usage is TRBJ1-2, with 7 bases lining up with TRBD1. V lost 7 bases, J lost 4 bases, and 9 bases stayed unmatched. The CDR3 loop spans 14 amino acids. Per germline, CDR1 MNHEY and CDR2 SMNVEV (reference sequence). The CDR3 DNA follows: TGTGCCAGCACCACCCTCCGGGACAGCTATGGCTACACCTTC. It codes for CASTTLRDSYGYTF.

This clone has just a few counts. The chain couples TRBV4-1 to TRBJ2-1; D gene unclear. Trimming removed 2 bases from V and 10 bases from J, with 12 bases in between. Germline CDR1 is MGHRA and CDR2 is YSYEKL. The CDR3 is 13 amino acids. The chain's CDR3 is CASSQTTTGEQFF. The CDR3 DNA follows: TGCGCCAGCAGCCAAACGACGACCGGGGAGCAGTTCTTC.

CDR3 sequence: CASSPDRLYEQYF. CDR3 in DNA: TGTGCCAGCAGCCCAGACAGGTTATACGAGCAGTACTTC. The chain uses TRBV9 and TRBJ2-7; D may be TRBD1 (6 bases). The V end lost 4 bases, the J end lost 4 bases, and 12 bases lay between the germline ends. The CDR3 contains 13 residues. CDR1 SGDLS and CDR2 YYNGEE come from the germline V gene.

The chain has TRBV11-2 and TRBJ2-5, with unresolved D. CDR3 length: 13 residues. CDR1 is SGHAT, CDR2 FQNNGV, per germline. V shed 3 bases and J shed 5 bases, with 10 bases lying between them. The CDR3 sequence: CASSLTHGETQYF. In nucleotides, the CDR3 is TGTGCCAGCAGCTTGACCCACGGGGAGACCCAGTACTTC.

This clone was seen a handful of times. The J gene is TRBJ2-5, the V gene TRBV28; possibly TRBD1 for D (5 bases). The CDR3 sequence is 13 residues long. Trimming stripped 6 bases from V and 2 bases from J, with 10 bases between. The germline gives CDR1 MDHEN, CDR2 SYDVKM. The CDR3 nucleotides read TGTGCCAGCAGCTTCGACAGACAAGAGACCCAGTACTTC. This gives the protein CASSFDRQETQYF.